This T cell receptor beta chain was captured in a study of regulatory T cells in long-lasting Graves disease. Looking at the study overall: By definition, persistent Graves' disease involved antithyroid drugs for over 5 years alongside positive TSH receptor antibodies.

Through Arm-PCR of CDR3 regions and iRepertoire HTBI primers, TCR beta libraries were built. Original handling: Segment identification across samples yielded 60 or so TRBV and more than twelve TRBJ segments. TCRdb redid the calling of the multiplex PCR reads with MiXCR, one entry per CDR3 protein. In this record, the V and J calls reflect TCRdb's handling and not the investigators' own analysis. This sample has a few hundred thousand distinct CDR3 sequences, with 20% to 25% found just once. Germline V gene lookup returns CDR1 SQVTM and CDR2 ANQGSEA. This CDR3 has 14 amino acids. V dropped 7 bases and J dropped 2; count of bases not matched to a gene: 11. This clonotype was recorded a few times. Its specificity is not known. Noted time point: persistent/refractory GD, antithyroid drugs over 5 years with positive TRAb. Extracted PBMC RNA gave rise to the TCR library. American Thyroid Association guidelines defined Graves' disease diagnosis.

Study results and caveats: Analysis covered peripheral blood alone, not thyroid tissue.

This TCR came from a female donor with Graves disease. The material was peripheral blood mononuclear cells (PBMCs), obtained when the disease was refractory, from a patient treated with antithyroid drugs. This chain joins TRBV29-1 and TRBJ2-7; 7 bases are shared with TRBD2. CDR3 amino acids: CSAGGGEFAYEQYF. The CDR3 bases are TGCAGCGCGGGTGGGGGGGAATTCGCCTACGAGCAGTACTTC.